The sequence of this T cell receptor beta chain was determined in a study of blood T cell repertoires in COVID-19. Study background: Collection of acute and convalescent COVID-19 samples took place in the United States, Italy and Spain. T cells, B-cell-depleted T cells, or PBMCs provided the cDNA or gDNA that served as material.

This clone has only a few counts. Original analysis: Amplification of reference gene primers provided the estimated nucleated cell counts. Sequenced by immunoSEQ multiplex PCR; TCRdb stores in-frame clones only, minus some. That table furnishes V, J and clone size, whereas the DNA furnished D and trimming. This sample has 220,000 or so clones, with around three quarters found just once. The CDR3 is 16 amino acids. After removal of 5 bases from V and 10 bases from J, the junction contained 14 bases not matched to a gene. Looked up from germline, CDR1 is LGHDT and CDR2 is YNNKEL (reference sequence). The chain joins TRBV3-1 (or the pseudogene TRBV3-2) to TRBJ1-6; 7 bases agree with TRBD1. This sequence was found in an older woman with acute or convalescent COVID-19. The sample was peripheral blood. CDR3 sequence (DNA): TGTGCCAGCAGCTCCTCCGACAGGGAAGCAGGCTCACCCCTCCACTTT. It yields the protein CASSSSDREAGSPLHF.